The source of this T cell receptor (beta chain) is a study of early T cells in non-severe SARS-CoV-2 infection. On the study more broadly: Unpaired chains resulted from sequencing bulk RNA of unsorted whole blood.

General observations from the study: Private and CD4 specificities were missed by VDJdb matching, skewed to anti-spike CD8.

The protocol attached unique molecular identifiers to individual cDNA molecules. TCRdb independently ran MiXCR on the 5' RACE reads; one entry per CDR3 protein. The sample yields tens of thousands of distinct CDR3 sequences, more than 9% seen once. In this sample, this clonotype turned up many times. Antigen: not known. V lost 0 bases to trimming and J lost 5 bases, with 8 bases between them. Germline CDR1 and CDR2: SGHRS and YFSETQ. The CDR3 contains 14 residues. This receptor was obtained from an adult who was a healthcare worker with PCR-confirmed SARS-CoV-2 infection or an uninfected control (not recorded which). This rearrangement joins TRBV5-1 to TRBJ2-2; D unresolved. Sequencing was carried out using whole blood. The CDR3 spells CASSLAVGTGELFF. CDR3 in DNA: TGCGCCAGCAGCTTGGCGGTGGGGACCGGGGAGCTGTTTTTT.